The following is a TCR beta chain sequence with its context. The antigen is not known. This sample is part of a study of identical twins. The germline V gene has CDR1 SEHNR and CDR2 FQNEAQ (reference sequence). The CDR3 extends over 15 amino acids. The V gene lost 0 bases and the J gene lost 3 bases, with 11 bases spanning the gap. Broader study findings: Cord blood beta clonotypes that were abundant carried fewer insertions, and memory repertoires showed no such trend. Beta out-of-frame sequences showed weaker excess twin sharing.

Template switching (which added a universal primer site) was used, and cDNA carried unique molecular identifiers. TCRdb itself ran the 5' RACE reads through MiXCR, one entry per CDR3 protein. Counted here are around 250,000 distinct CDR3 sequences, around 8.3% occurring once; the ten biggest clones make up 3%. The same specimen was also included in a second study, on yellow fever vaccine responses in identical twins.

The chain couples TRBV7-9 to TRBJ2-5, with TRBD2 as a possible D gene (6 bases). This TCR came from a woman between 18 and 29 years old in good health. Sequencing input: CD8+ T cells sorted from blood. CDR3 sequence reads: CASSLAAGIKETQYF. As DNA, the CDR3 is TGTGCCAGCAGCTTAGCCGCGGGGATAAAAGAGACCCAGTACTTC.